These 32 T cell receptor beta chains were sequenced from one sample in a study of T cell repertoires in cytomegalovirus infection (dated by TCRdb to between 2018 and 2021). The instrument was an Illumina HiSeq 1500. Using fastp trimming at Q25 and MiXCR clonotype assembly, TCRdb reanalyzed the public sequencing data and kept in-frame beta chains. Every entry covers one CDR3 protein and lists the most common genes and DNA from its rows. This sample holds 200,000 or so distinct CDR3 sequences; approximately 30% were observed only once. Of the sample, around 29% falls within the top ten clones. The source material was PBMCs. Receptor source: a human donor in good health (CMV status not recorded). Some clones in this sample may be carry-over from other donors' samples.

As regards this clonotype: The junction departs from the called germline gene at one end, perhaps through a read error. The chain uses TRBV11-2 and TRBJ1-1; no clear D. The CDR3 totals 13 residues. CDR1 is SGHAT, CDR2 FQNNGV, per germline. Here the CDR3 reads CASSLVLFSDAFF. CDR3 nucleotides: TGTGCCAGCAGCTTAGTCTTATTTTCTGATGCTTTCTTT.

This clonotype was seen only a few times. The chain carries TRBV30 and TRBJ2-7, with D unclear. The CDR3 has 12 residues. Per the germline V gene, CDR1 is GTSNPN and CDR2 is SVGIG (reference sequence). V dropped 7 bases and J dropped 2 bases, with 12 bases sitting between them. The CDR3 is CALRTEAYEQYF. The CDR3 DNA reads TGTGCCTTAAGAACTGAGGCCTACGAGCAGTACTTC.

This clonotype was picked up a small number of times. The chain links TRBV4-3 to TRBJ1-6; 7 nucleotides line up with TRBD1. There are 15 residues in the CDR3. The germline V gene encodes CDR1 LGHNA and CDR2 YSLEER. V shed 0 bases, J shed 9 bases, and the junction held 5 bases outside the gene matches. The CDR3 loop reads CASSQDVRGSSPLHF. The CDR3 bases are TGCGCCAGCAGCCAAGATGTCAGGGGGAGTTCACCCCTCCACTTT.

This clonotype was seen at least ten times. V and J are TRBV12-3 or TRBV12-4 and TRBJ2-6; TRBD1 matches 8 bases. This CDR3 region has 17 residues. Trimming cost V 8 bases and J 0 bases; bases outside gene matches: 9. CDR3 coding DNA: TGTGCCAGCCGTCCCGGGACAGGCCGCTCTGGGGCCAACGTCCTGACTTTC. Encoded protein: CASRPGTGRSGANVLTF.

This clonotype was observed many times. The genes are TRBV12-3 or TRBV12-4 and TRBJ2-6; 7 nucleotides line up with TRBD1. CDR3 length: 16 residues. V dropped 8 bases and J dropped 0; count of bases not matched to a gene: 7. CDR3 bases: TGTGCCAGCGGAAGACAGGGCCACTCTGGGGCCAACGTCCTGACTTTC. This encodes CASGRQGHSGANVLTF.

This clonotype was seen ten or more times. The chain uses TRBV7-2 and TRBJ2-7; perhaps TRBD1 as D (5 bases). V was pared by 0 bases and J by 6 bases, with 12 bases between. The length of the CDR3 is 14 residues. Germline-derived CDR1 and CDR2 are SGHTA and FQGNSA. DNA of the CDR3: TGTGCCAGCAGCTTAGCGGGGCCATTCTCCGAGCAGTACTTC. Its translation: CASSLAGPFSEQYF.

The rearrangement joins TRBV2 to TRBJ2-1; the D is unclear. V was clipped by 1 base and J by 8 bases, with 15 bases between them. The CDR3 runs 15 residues. Germline-derived CDR1 and CDR2 are SNHLY and FYNNEI. CDR3 DNA sequence: TGTGCCAGCAGTGAAGACTCCCGAAGTTTCGATGAGCAGTTCTTC. It codes for CASSEDSRSFDEQFF.

A few counts support this clonotype. V gene TRBV7-6 combines with J gene TRBJ2-5, with 8 bases lining up with TRBD1. Germline V gene data show CDR1 as SGHVS and CDR2 as FNYEAQ. The V and J ends lost 7 bases and 1 base, in that order; junction bases with no gene match: 5. The CDR3 is 14 residues long. The CDR3: CASNPTGGQETQYF. Here the CDR3 DNA reads TGTGCCAGCAACCCTACAGGGGGCCAAGAGACCCAGTACTTC. Based on the CDR3 plus reference TRBV7-6 and TRBJ2-5, the full variable domain is GAGVSQSPRYKVTKRGQDVALRCDPISGHVSLYWYRQALGQGPEFLTYFNYEAQQDKSGLPNDRFSAERPEGSISTLTIQRTEQRDSAMYRCASNPTGGQETQYFGPGTRLLVL.

The V call is TRBV29-1, the J call TRBJ1-1; D unclear. The V gene lost 0 bases and the J gene lost 5 bases, with 4 bases spanning the gap. Germline V gene data show CDR1 as SQVTM and CDR2 as ANQGSEA. The CDR3 loop spans 11 amino acids. CDR3 loop: CSVEERTEAFF. The CDR3, as DNA: TGCAGCGTTGAAGAGAGGACTGAAGCTTTCTTT.

The chain is built from TRBV2 and TRBJ2-1, with D tentatively TRBD1 (6 bases). CDR3 length: 13 amino acids. CDR1 is SNHLY, CDR2 FYNNEI, per germline. V lost 4 bases, J lost 10 bases, and 14 bases lay in between. CDR3 bases: TGTGCCAGCAGTGCGAACAGGGCGGACGAGCAGTTCTTC. This sequence encodes CASSANRADEQFF. Together with reference TRBV2 and TRBJ2-1, the CDR3 gives the full variable domain: EPEVTQTPSHQVTQMGQEVILRCVPISNHLYFYWYRQILGQKVEFLVSFYNNEISEKSEIFDDQFSVERPDGSNFTLKIRSTKLEDSAMYFCASSANRADEQFFGPGTRLTVL.

This clonotype was seen a few times. The rearrangement joins TRBV2 to TRBJ1-2; 11 nucleotides match TRBD1. The CDR3 length is 15 residues. J gave up 3 bases and V 6 bases, and 6 bases lay outside the gene matches. From germline, CDR1 is SNHLY and CDR2 FYNNEI. CDR3 region: CASRPGTGGHYGYTF. CDR3 bases: TGTGCCAGCAGACCCGGGACAGGGGGGCACTATGGCTACACCTTC.

This clonotype was detected only a few times. V is TRBV7-2 and J is TRBJ2-5, with TRBD1 as a possible D gene (5 bases). The CDR3 is 15 amino acids. CDR1 and CDR2 (germline): SGHTA, FQGNSA. The V and J ends lost 6 bases and 4 bases respectively, with 18 bases between them. This chain's CDR3 is CASSSQFQGGETQYF. The CDR3 nucleotides read TGTGCCAGCAGTTCTCAATTTCAGGGTGGAGAGACCCAGTACTTC. Drawing the rest from reference TRBV7-2 and TRBJ2-5, the complete variable domain is GAGVSQSPSNKVTEKGKDVELRCDPISGHTALYWYRQSLGQGLEFLIYFQGNSAPDKSGLPSDRFSAERTGGSVSTLTIQRTQQEDSAVYLCASSSQFQGGETQYFGPGTRLLVL.

This clonotype came up a few times. This chain links TRBV7-9 with TRBJ1-2; unclear D gene. There are 17 residues in the CDR3. V lost 5 bases and J lost 3, with 22 bases in between. From germline, CDR1 is SEHNR and CDR2 FQNEAQ (reference sequence). The CDR3 DNA follows: TGTGCCAGCAGCCCCCCCCGGGCACTTCGAGCCTACTATGGCTACACCTTC. It encodes CASSPPRALRAYYGYTF.

This sequence joins TRBV20-1 and TRBJ2-7; D is ambiguous. Per the germline V gene, CDR1 is DFQATT and CDR2 is SNEGSKA (reference sequence). V was clipped by 6 bases and J by 7 bases, with 19 bases between them. The CDR3 spans 13 residues. Here the CDR3 reads CSASGSAFGEQYF. CDR3 nucleotides: TGCAGTGCCTCCGGATCTGCCTTTGGGGAGCAGTACTTC.

CDR3 nucleotide sequence: TGTGCCAGCCAAACGGGGAGCAATGGGGCCGATACGCAGTATTTT. It encodes CASQTGSNGADTQYF. This chain uses TRBV12-3 or TRBV12-4 with TRBJ2-3; D could derive from TRBD1 or TRBD2 (5 bases each). The CDR3 is made up of 15 amino acids. V shed 8 bases and J shed 6 bases, with 21 bases lying between them.

The chain links TRBV30 to TRBJ2-1, with D perhaps assigned TRBD1 or TRBD2 (7 bases each). Per the germline V gene, CDR1 is GTSNPN and CDR2 is SVGIG (reference sequence). Trimming cost V 1 base and J 4 bases, with 20 bases left between them. This CDR3 region has 17 residues. The CDR3 spells CAWSDPGGAPTYNEQFF. DNA of the CDR3: TGTGCCTGGAGTGACCCAGGGGGGGCCCCCACGTACAATGAGCAGTTCTTC.

This clonotype occurred a few times. Here the CDR3 DNA reads TGTGCCAGCAGTCCCCCCGGGGGGGCAAATGAGCAGTTCTTC. This sequence encodes CASSPPGGANEQFF. The chain employs TRBV12-3 or TRBV12-4 and TRBJ2-1, with 8 bases aligning to TRBD2. The J segment lost 7 bases and the V segment lost 5 bases, leaving 7 bases of the junction unmatched. This CDR3 has 14 residues.

This clonotype has ten or more counts. V is TRBV7-6 and J is TRBJ1-3; 12 positions match TRBD1. J gave up 3 bases and V 5 bases, and 5 bases lay outside the gene matches. The germline V gene encodes CDR1 SGHVS and CDR2 FNYEAQ. The CDR3 extends over 16 amino acids. The CDR3, as DNA: TGTGCCAGCAGCGTTGGGACAGGGGGCCTTGGAAACACCATATATTTT. It yields the protein CASSVGTGGLGNTIYF. Full variable domain (remainder filled in from reference TRBV7-6 and TRBJ1-3): GAGVSQSPRYKVTKRGQDVALRCDPISGHVSLYWYRQALGQGPEFLTYFNYEAQQDKSGLPNDRFSAERPEGSISTLTIQRTEQRDSAMYRCASSVGTGGLGNTIYFGEGSWLTVV.

This chain connects TRBV20-1 to TRBJ2-1; D might be TRBD1 (5 bases). Germline V gene sequence: CDR1 DFQATT, CDR2 SNEGSKA (reference sequence). V was shortened by 7 bases and J by 1 base, with 17 bases between the two germline ends. The CDR3 contains 15 residues. The CDR3: CSVPPLTESYNEQFF. Here the CDR3 DNA reads TGCAGTGTCCCGCCCCTGACAGAATCCTACAATGAGCAGTTCTTC.

The chain couples TRBV7-9 to TRBJ2-1; D remains ambiguous. Germline CDR1 and CDR2: SEHNR and FQNEAQ (reference sequence). Trimming cost V 1 base and J 1 base, with 8 bases left between them. CDR3 size: 15 residues. The CDR3 loop reads CASSLESLSYNEQFF. In nucleotides, the CDR3 is TGTGCCAGCAGCTTAGAAAGCTTGTCCTACAATGAGCAGTTCTTC.

This chain uses TRBV29-1 with TRBJ2-5, with D perhaps TRBD1 (5 bases). V was clipped by 7 bases and J by 5 bases, with 14 bases between them. This CDR3 contains 12 residues. CDR1 and CDR2 (germline): SQVTM, ANQGSEA. In nucleotides, the CDR3 is TGCAGCGGCGTAGGGGTCGGCGAGACCCAGTACTTC. Its translation: CSGVGVGETQYF.

Points on this clonotype: A junction boundary mismatches the germline segment, possibly from a read error. This rearrangement joins TRBV5-3 to TRBJ1-1; weak D call: TRBD1 (5 bases). TRBV5-3 is treated as an ORF (open reading frame) with a function not yet certain. The CDR3 loop spans 14 amino acids. CDR3 sequence reads: CASSFQGLFTEAFF. CDR3 bases: TGTGCCAGCAGCTTTCAGGGCCTTTTCACTGAAGCTTTCTTT.

The gene calls are TRBV7-2 and TRBJ1-2; D call uncertain. V shed 1 base and J shed 0 bases, with 6 bases lying between them. Germline CDR1 and CDR2: SGHTA and FQGNSA. This CDR3 has 14 residues. The CDR3 is CASSLEGTNYGYTF. CDR3 nucleotides: TGTGCCAGCAGCTTAGAGGGTACTAACTATGGCTACACCTTC. Complete variable domain (other parts from reference TRBV7-2 and TRBJ1-2): GAGVSQSPSNKVTEKGKDVELRCDPISGHTALYWYRQSLGQGLEFLIYFQGNSAPDKSGLPSDRFSAERTGGSVSTLTIQRTQQEDSAVYLCASSLEGTNYGYTFGSGTRLTVV.

This clonotype was seen a handful of times. This rearrangement joins TRBV6-5 to TRBJ1-1; TRBD1 matches 8 bases. After removal of 6 bases from V and 1 base from J, the junction contained 10 bases not matched to a gene. The V gene's germline CDR1 is MNHEY and CDR2 SVGAGI. CDR3 size: 16 residues. The CDR3 nucleotides read TGTGCCAGCAGACCCGACAGGGGTATGGCGAACACTGAAGCTTTCTTT. This encodes CASRPDRGMANTEAFF.

V gene TRBV7-6 combines with J gene TRBJ2-3; 8 positions match TRBD1. The CDR3 runs 15 residues. CDR1 is SGHVS and CDR2 is FNYEAQ in the germline V gene. The J segment lost 5 bases and the V segment lost 6 bases, leaving 10 bases of the junction unmatched. CDR3 sequence (DNA): TGTGCCAGCAGTTATGACAGGACAGGGCAAGATACGCAGTATTTT. Translation: CASSYDRTGQDTQYF.

In its sample, this clonotype was seen many times. This chain links TRBV7-2 with TRBJ1-2, with D maybe TRBD1 (5 bases). The germline CDR1 and CDR2 sequences are SGHTA and FQGNSA. This CDR3 spans 14 amino acids. V was trimmed by 1 base and J by 8 bases, leaving 14 bases between them. The CDR3 DNA reads as TGTGCCAGCAGCTTAGGGGCAGGGCTGAGAGGCTACACCTTC. This sequence encodes CASSLGAGLRGYTF.

The chain employs TRBV3-1 and TRBJ2-3; 8 bases are shared with TRBD2. Germline V gene lookup returns CDR1 LGHDT and CDR2 YNNKEL (reference sequence). The CDR3 spans 18 residues. V gave up 1 base and J gave up 2 bases; unmatched junction bases: 11. The CDR3 loop is CASSQVSGTSGLTDTQYF. The CDR3 coding sequence is TGTGCCAGCAGCCAAGTATCGGGAACTAGCGGACTCACAGATACGCAGTATTTT.

This clonotype occurred a few times. This rearrangement joins TRBV25-1 to TRBJ2-1, with unresolved D. From germline, CDR1 is MGHDK and CDR2 SYGVNS. V dropped 5 bases and J dropped 8 bases, with 10 bases sitting between them. The CDR3 extends over 12 amino acids. The CDR3 DNA follows: TGTGCCAGCAGTTCCCAAATCTATGAGCAGTTCTTC. It yields the protein CASSSQIYEQFF.

The chain carries TRBV20-1 and TRBJ2-1; D ambiguous. The V end was cut by 6 bases, the J end by 0 bases, with 9 bases between. The V gene's germline CDR1 is DFQATT and CDR2 SNEGSKA (reference sequence). The CDR3 sequence is 13 residues long. CDR3 bases: TGCAGTGCCCTAAAGAGCTCCTACAATGAGCAGTTCTTC. It is translated as CSALKSSYNEQFF.

V is TRBV7-2 and J is TRBJ1-1, with a weak D call TRBD1 (6 bases). V lost 3 bases to trimming and J lost 1 base, with 9 bases between them. CDR1 is SGHTA and CDR2 is FQGNSA in the germline V gene. This CDR3 spans 14 amino acids. The DNA for the CDR3 is TGTGCCAGCAGCTTCCAGGGGCGGAACACTGAAGCTTTCTTT. This gives the protein CASSFQGRNTEAFF.

In its sample, this clonotype was seen a few times. The CDR3 here is CASRRETGELFF. In DNA form, the CDR3 reads TGTGCCAGCAGAAGAGAAACCGGGGAGCTGTTTTTT. The chain employs TRBV2 and TRBJ2-2, with D hard to call. Germline loops: CDR1 SNHLY, CDR2 FYNNEI. CDR3 length: 12 residues. Trimming left V 6 bases short and J 5 bases short, with 7 bases between. Full variable domain (remainder filled in from reference TRBV2 and TRBJ2-2): EPEVTQTPSHQVTQMGQEVILRCVPISNHLYFYWYRQILGQKVEFLVSFYNNEISEKSEIFDDQFSVERPDGSNFTLKIRSTKLEDSAMYFCASRRETGELFFGEGSRLTVL.

The V and J genes are TRBV29-1 and TRBJ2-1; perhaps TRBD1 as D (5 bases). V lost 1 base to trimming and J lost 0 bases, with 16 bases between them. The CDR3 has 17 amino acids. From germline, CDR1 is SQVTM and CDR2 ANQGSEA. Written as DNA, the CDR3 is TGCAGCGTTGAAGGGCAGCCAGGGATTAGCTCCTACAATGAGCAGTTCTTC. It specifies CSVEGQPGISSYNEQFF.